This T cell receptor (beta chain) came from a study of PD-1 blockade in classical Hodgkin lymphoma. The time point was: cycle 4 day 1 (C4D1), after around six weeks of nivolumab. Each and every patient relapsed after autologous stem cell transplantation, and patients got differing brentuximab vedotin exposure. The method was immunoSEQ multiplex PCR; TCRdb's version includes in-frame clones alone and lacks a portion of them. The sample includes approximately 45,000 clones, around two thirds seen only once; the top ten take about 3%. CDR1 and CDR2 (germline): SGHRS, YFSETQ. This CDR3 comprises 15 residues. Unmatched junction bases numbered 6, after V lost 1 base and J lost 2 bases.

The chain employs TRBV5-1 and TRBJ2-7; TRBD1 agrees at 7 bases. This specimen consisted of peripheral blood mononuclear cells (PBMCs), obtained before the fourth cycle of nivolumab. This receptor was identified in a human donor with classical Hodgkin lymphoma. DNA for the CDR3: TGCGCCAGCAGCTTGCCGACAGGGACCCCCTACGAGCAGTACTTC. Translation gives CASSLPTGTPYEQYF.